These 19 T cell receptor beta chains were sequenced from one sample in a study of human thymus T cells. Using immunoSEQ multiplex PCR, the repertoire was profiled, and TCRdb retains in-frame clones only, with some absent. The sample records about 50,000 clones, just under 95% being singletons. The sample comprised blood. These receptors originate from a girl in the first two years of life with a congenital heart defect but otherwise immunologically healthy.

The chain couples TRBV19 to TRBJ2-7; 9 bases agree with TRBD2. Trimming removed 6 bases from V and 5 bases from J; junction bases left unmatched: 8. From germline, CDR1 is LNHDA and CDR2 SQIVND (reference sequence). The length of the CDR3 is 14 residues. The CDR3 nucleotides read TGTGCCAGTAGACCGGGACTAGCACTCGACGAGCAGTACTTC. It codes for CASRPGLALDEQYF.

The chain has TRBV5-6 and TRBJ2-2; D perhaps matches TRBD2 (6 bases). This CDR3 comprises 14 residues. V lost 5 bases and J 8 bases, leaving 16 bases between the germline ends. Germline V gene sequence: CDR1 SGHDT, CDR2 YYEEEE. CDR3 in DNA: TGTGCCAGCAGAAAGGGACTCCTTGGGGGGGAGCTGTTTTTT. This translates into CASRKGLLGGELFF.

A few counts support this clone. The V gene is TRBV6-5, the J gene TRBJ1-5; the D gene is possibly TRBD1 (5 bases). CDR1 is MNHEY, CDR2 SVGAGI, per germline. V was shortened by 4 bases and J by 3 bases, with 10 bases between the two germline ends. The CDR3 covers 14 residues. CDR3 in amino acids: CASSSLGPNQPQHF. The CDR3 DNA sequence: TGTGCCAGCAGTTCGTTGGGGCCCAATCAGCCCCAGCATTTT.

This clone was observed a single time. The genes are TRBV7-6 and TRBJ2-3, with a weak D call TRBD1 (6 bases). Germline-derived CDR1 and CDR2 are SGHVS and FNYEAQ. This CDR3 is 15 amino acids long. V lost 3 bases, J lost 1 base, and 11 bases lay in between. DNA for the CDR3: TGTGCCAGCAGCTTGATTTACAGGGGCACAGATACGCAGTATTTT. Translating gives CASSLIYRGTDTQYF.

This sequence joins TRBV7-8 and TRBJ2-1; TRBD2 matches at 7 bases. From germline, CDR1 is SGHVS and CDR2 FQNEAQ. Losses at the gene ends were 2 bases for V and 8 bases for J; bases not matched to a gene: 21. This CDR3 contains 19 residues. The CDR3, as DNA: TGTGCCAGCAGCTTAACCCCAATCGGCGGGAGCAGTAGAGTCTATGAGCAGTTCTTC. Its protein product is CASSLTPIGGSSRVYEQFF.

V gene TRBV18 combines with J gene TRBJ2-2; D is ambiguous. The CDR3 covers 16 residues. V dropped 0 bases and J dropped 1 base, with 9 bases sitting between them. The germline V gene encodes CDR1 KGHSH and CDR2 LQKENI. CDR3 in DNA: TGTGCCAGCTCACCACCGAACCCGGAGAACACCGGGGAGCTGTTTTTT. Its protein product is CASSPPNPENTGELFF.

This clone is a singleton in its sample. The rearrangement links TRBV6-6 to TRBJ2-3; 12 bases are shared with TRBD2. J gave up 10 bases and V 7 bases, and 9 bases lay outside the gene matches. Germline lookup yields CDR1 MNHNY and CDR2 SVGAGI (reference sequence). The CDR3 spans 14 residues. The CDR3 bases are TGTGCCAGCACCCTAGCGGGAGGGCCTTTTTCGCAGTATTTT. As protein: CASTLAGGPFSQYF.

This rearrangement joins TRBV29-1 to TRBJ1-2; TRBD1 might be the D (6 bases). The CDR3 runs to 16 residues. Germline loops: CDR1 SQVTM, CDR2 ANQGSEA. Trimming shortened V by 1 base and J by 0 bases, and 15 bases separated the two germline ends. The DNA of the CDR3 is TGCAGCGTTGAAGCTAAGCGGGGGGCCCCTAACTATGGCTACACCTTC. As protein: CSVEAKRGAPNYGYTF.

This sequence joins TRBV5-6 and TRBJ2-7; TRBD2 might be the D (6 bases). V dropped 3 bases and J dropped 1 base, with 8 bases sitting between them. This CDR3 region has 13 residues. CDR1 and CDR2 from the germline V gene are SGHDT and YYEEEE. CDR3 bases: TGTGCCAGCAGCTCCGGGAGATCCTACGAGCAGTACTTC. Residues: CASSSGRSYEQYF. Supplemented by reference TRBV5-6 and TRBJ2-7, the full variable domain reads DAGVTQSPTHLIKTRGQQVTLRCSPKSGHDTVSWYQQALGQGPQFIFQYYEEEERQRGNFPDRFSGHQFPNYSSELNVNALLLGDSALYLCASSSGRSYEQYFGPGTRLTVT.

The V gene is TRBV28, the J gene TRBJ1-1, with D unclear. Germline V gene sequence: CDR1 MDHEN, CDR2 SYDVKM. With 6 bases removed from V and 4 bases from J, the gap between germline ends came to 6 bases. There are 11 residues in the CDR3. The CDR3 DNA reads as TGTGCCAGCAGGGCAGCCACTGAAGCTTTCTTT. Translation gives CASRAATEAFF.

The chain couples TRBV7-9 to TRBJ1-2; 9 bases are shared with TRBD1. The germline CDR1 and CDR2 sequences are SEHNR and FQNEAQ (reference sequence). The junction had 6 bases not matched to a gene; V was cut back by 1 base and J by 6 bases. The CDR3 spans 15 residues. CDR3 coding DNA: TGTGCCAGCAGCTTAGGGACAGGGGACATCCATGGCTACACCTTC. As protein: CASSLGTGDIHGYTF.

V is TRBV6-5 and J is TRBJ2-7; D gene ambiguous. The germline V gene encodes CDR1 MNHEY and CDR2 SVGAGI. The CDR3 runs 13 residues. The V gene lost 6 bases and the J gene lost 3 bases, with 12 bases spanning the gap. CDR3 amino acids: CASRALGNYEQYF. The CDR3 DNA is TGTGCCAGCAGGGCCCTGGGGAACTACGAGCAGTACTTC.

This clone occurred once. The chain links TRBV27 to TRBJ2-1, with D hard to call. The CDR3 loop spans 11 amino acids. Per the germline V gene, CDR1 is MNHEY and CDR2 is SMNVEV (reference sequence). The V end lost 6 bases, the J end lost 5 bases, and 5 bases lay between the germline ends. The DNA for the CDR3 is TGTGCCAGCAGCCGAAACAATGAGCAGTTCTTC. Translating it yields CASSRNNEQFF.

The count of this clone is one. The chain has TRBV6-6 and TRBJ2-7, with a weak D call TRBD1 (6 bases). V lost 6 bases to trimming and J lost 6 bases, with 12 bases between them. The CDR3 is made up of 12 amino acids. CDR1 and CDR2 (germline): MNHNY, SVGAGI (reference sequence). The CDR3 nucleotides are TGTGCCAGCAGCCAACAGGGAATCGAGCAGTACTTC. Translation: CASSQQGIEQYF.

The CDR3 DNA sequence: TGTGCCTGGAGTGACCCTTGGCCGGGGACTGGGGCCAACGTCCTGACTTTC. Translating gives CAWSDPWPGTGANVLTF. The V and J genes are TRBV30 and TRBJ2-6, with D possibly TRBD2 on 5 matching bases. Trimming took off 1 base at V and 2 bases at J, with 15 bases between the two ends. The CDR3 spans 17 residues. CDR1 GTSNPN and CDR2 SVGIG come from the germline V gene (reference sequence).

V gene TRBV30 combines with J gene TRBJ2-1; 8 bases fit TRBD2. Losses at the gene ends were 2 bases for V and 8 bases for J; bases not matched to a gene: 5. Germline V gene lookup returns CDR1 GTSNPN and CDR2 SVGIG (reference sequence). The CDR3 length is 13 residues. This chain's CDR3 is CAWSSGSLDEQFF. CDR3 DNA sequence: TGTGCCTGGAGTAGCGGGAGTCTCGATGAGCAGTTCTTC.

The chain links TRBV9 to TRBJ2-7, with 11 nucleotides matching TRBD2. Germline loops: CDR1 SGDLS, CDR2 YYNGEE. V shed 4 bases and J 3 bases; nucleotides not matched to a gene: 6. The length of the CDR3 is 15 residues. The CDR3: CASSTTSGGNYEQYF. CDR3 DNA sequence: TGTGCCAGCAGCACAACTAGCGGGGGAAACTACGAGCAGTACTTC. The full variable domain, with the rest looked up from reference TRBV9 and TRBJ2-7, is DSGVTQTPKHLITATGQRVTLRCSPRSGDLSVYWYQQSLDQGLQFLIQYYNGEERAKGNILERFSAQQFPDLHSELNLSSLELGDSALYFCASSTTSGGNYEQYFGPGTRLTVT.

The rearrangement links TRBV5-6 to TRBJ2-5; D may be TRBD1 (5 bases). The length of the CDR3 is 13 residues. V was clipped by 3 bases and J by 5 bases, with 11 bases between them. The V gene's germline CDR1 is SGHDT and CDR2 YYEEEE. CDR3 in DNA: TGTGCCAGCAGCTCCTTCAGGGTGGAGACCCAGTACTTC. Translating it yields CASSSFRVETQYF.

The table lists this clone with a few counts. V is TRBV19 and J is TRBJ1-1; 7 positions agree with TRBD1. Germline V gene lookup returns CDR1 LNHDA and CDR2 SQIVND (reference sequence). This CDR3 contains 12 residues. V gave up 5 bases and J gave up 4 bases; unmatched junction bases: 1. DNA of the CDR3: TGTGCCAGTAGTCAGGGGGGCACTGAAGCTTTCTTT. Translating gives CASSQGGTEAFF.